This T cell receptor (beta chain) was observed in a study of T cell responses to AZD1222 COVID-19 vaccine (dated by TCRdb to the early 2020s). For context, the study as a whole: A total of 230 or so trial participants underwent TCR sequencing, of whom 207 received two doses of AZD1222 and around 26 received two doses of the MenACWY control vaccine. Trial participants were enrolled into age subgroups of 18-55, 56-69 and 70-plus years, which contained roughly 150, 30 and 60 TCR-sequenced participants, respectively. The paper's findings and limits, for the study overall: Vaccine-associated CD4 TCRs spanned the whole spike protein, with dominant responses in regions 160-218 and 743-854. Only 5 to 7 AZD1222 recipients were SARS-CoV-2 seropositive at baseline, limiting conclusions about previously exposed vaccinees. After two AZD1222 doses, both the breadth and the depth of spike-specific TCRs were significantly higher than at day 0 and than in MenACWY recipients. Participants were mostly white British, with more females than males. The authors suggested clonal diversity may have been underestimated. Epitopes outside the regions mutated in the B.1.351 and B.1.1.7 variants were reportedly recognized by nearly half of the unique spike-specific TCRs. Because no day 14 peak-response samples were available, the repertoires could be characterized only after the peak T cell response. In the small 56-69-year group, the increase in depth fell short of significance, most likely because of low power.

Comments on this clone: It has no known antigen specificity. No per-base quality is available; no much larger clone lies one base away.

The CDR3 runs 13 amino acids, cysteine and phenylalanine included. Kept here is only the CDR3 DNA, which spans 39 bases and is read in frame from base 1. The V and J ends are trimmed by 5 bases and 3 bases, leaving 8 bases between them. Via the germline V gene, CDR1 is SGHAT and CDR2 FQNNGV. What this sample's time point label stands for: baseline before first vaccination. Taken with the paper, the label for treatment or condition translates to: meningococcal conjugate vaccine given as trial control. The vaccinee samples were drawn from two UK trials, COV001 and COV002, one of which was a single-blind randomized controlled phase 2/3 trial testing AZD1222 (ChAdOx1 nCoV-19) in healthy adults. For TCRbeta chain sequencing, PBMC samples were collected from trial participants at day 0 and at day 28 after the second dose. The CDR3 regions of human TCRbeta chains were analyzed by immunosequencing. In the authors' own workflow: Repertoire TCRs were matched against a reference library of SARS-CoV-2-specific TCRs generated with the MIRA antigen-specificity platform. Breadth meant the fraction of unique TCRs that were SARS-CoV-2-associated, whereas depth meant the fraction of total T cells that were SARS-CoV-2-associated. Using the MIRA data, every spike-specific TCR was mapped to the spike region that the TCR reacted to and assigned to either a CD4 or a CD8 class. Log10-transformed breadth and depth values were compared by one-way ANOVA with Sidak's multiple comparisons tests. Sourced from immuneACCESS, this table was stored by TCRdb with only in-frame sequences that have V and J called. A share of the clones is absent; for the studies checked, an unresolved V gene accounts for under half, and the remainder has no known explanation. The DNA was the basis for D and trimming; V, J and clone size are from that table. The sample table lists about 150,000 clones, 82% of them with a count of one. The ten most abundant clones make up roughly 4.3% of the sample.

The sequence is built from TRBV11-2 and TRBJ2-1, with the D gene too uncertain to name. The material sequenced was peripheral blood, taken on day 0 of MenACWY control vaccination. The clonotype originates from an adult in good health. The DNA sequence is as follows: TGTGCCAGCAGCGAAACTTTCTACAATGAGCAGTTCTTC. Its coded protein is CASSETFYNEQFF.